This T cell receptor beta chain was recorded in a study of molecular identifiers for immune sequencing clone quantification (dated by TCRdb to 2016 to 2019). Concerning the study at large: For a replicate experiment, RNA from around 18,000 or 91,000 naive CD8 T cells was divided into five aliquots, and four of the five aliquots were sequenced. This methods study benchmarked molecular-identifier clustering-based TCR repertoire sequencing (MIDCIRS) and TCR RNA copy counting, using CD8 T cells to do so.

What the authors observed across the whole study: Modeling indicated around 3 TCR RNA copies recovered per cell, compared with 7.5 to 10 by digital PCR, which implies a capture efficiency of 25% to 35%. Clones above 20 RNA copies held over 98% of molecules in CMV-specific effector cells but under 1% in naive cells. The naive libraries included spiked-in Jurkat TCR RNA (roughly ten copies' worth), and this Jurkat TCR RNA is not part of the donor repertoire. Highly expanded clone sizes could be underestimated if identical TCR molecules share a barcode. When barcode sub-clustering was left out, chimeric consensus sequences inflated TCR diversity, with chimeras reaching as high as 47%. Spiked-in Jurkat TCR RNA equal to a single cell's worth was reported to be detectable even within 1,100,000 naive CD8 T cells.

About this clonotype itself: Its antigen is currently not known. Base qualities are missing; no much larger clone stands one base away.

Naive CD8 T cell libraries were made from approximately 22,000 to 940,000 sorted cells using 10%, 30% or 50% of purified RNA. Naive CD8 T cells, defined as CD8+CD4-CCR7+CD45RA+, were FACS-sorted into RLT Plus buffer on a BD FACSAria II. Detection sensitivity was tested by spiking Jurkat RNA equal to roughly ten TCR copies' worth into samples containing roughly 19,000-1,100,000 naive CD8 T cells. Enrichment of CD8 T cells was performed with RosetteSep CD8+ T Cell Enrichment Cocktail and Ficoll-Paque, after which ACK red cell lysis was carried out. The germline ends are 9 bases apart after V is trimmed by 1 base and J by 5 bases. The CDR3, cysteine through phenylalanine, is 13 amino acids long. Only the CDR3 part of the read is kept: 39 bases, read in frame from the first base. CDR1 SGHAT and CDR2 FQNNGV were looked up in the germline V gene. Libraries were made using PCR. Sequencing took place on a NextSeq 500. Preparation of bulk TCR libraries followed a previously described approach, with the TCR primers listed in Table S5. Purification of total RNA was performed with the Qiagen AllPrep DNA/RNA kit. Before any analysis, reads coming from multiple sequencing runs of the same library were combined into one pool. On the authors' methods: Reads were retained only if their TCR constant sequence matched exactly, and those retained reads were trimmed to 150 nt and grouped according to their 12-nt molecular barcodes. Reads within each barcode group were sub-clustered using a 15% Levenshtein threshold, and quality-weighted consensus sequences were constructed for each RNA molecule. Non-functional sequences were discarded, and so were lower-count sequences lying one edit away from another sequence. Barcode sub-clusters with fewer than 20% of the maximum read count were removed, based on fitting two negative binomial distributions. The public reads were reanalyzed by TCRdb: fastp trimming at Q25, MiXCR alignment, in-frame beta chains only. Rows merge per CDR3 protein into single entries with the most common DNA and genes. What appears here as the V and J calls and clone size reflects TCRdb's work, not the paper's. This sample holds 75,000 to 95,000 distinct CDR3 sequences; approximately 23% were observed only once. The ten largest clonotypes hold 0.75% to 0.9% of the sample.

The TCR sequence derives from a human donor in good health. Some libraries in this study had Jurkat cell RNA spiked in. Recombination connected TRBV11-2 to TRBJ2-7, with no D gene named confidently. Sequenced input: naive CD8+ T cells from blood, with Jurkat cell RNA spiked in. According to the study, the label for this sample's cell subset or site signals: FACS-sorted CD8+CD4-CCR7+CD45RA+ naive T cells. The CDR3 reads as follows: CASSLVLGNEQYF. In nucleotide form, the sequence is TGTGCCAGCAGCTTAGTATTGGGAAACGAGCAGTACTTC.